The 10 T cell receptor beta chains given below trace back to one sample, sequenced in a study of somatic mutations in cytotoxic T cells in rheumatoid arthritis. Assay: immunoSEQ multiplex PCR; the TCRdb copy retains only in-frame clones and omits some. The data hold some 5,700 clones, with about 78% observed a single time. The sample consisted of CD8+ T cells sorted from blood. The receptors come from an adult with rheumatoid arthritis.

The chain combines TRBV29-1 with TRBJ2-2; 8 positions match TRBD1. V lost 6 bases and J lost 2; bases outside the gene matches: 5. CDR3 length equals 14 residues. CDR1 and CDR2 from the germline V gene are SQVTM and ANQGSEA. CDR3 protein: CSVDRGYNTGELFF. The CDR3 DNA follows: TGCAGCGTCGACAGGGGCTACAACACCGGGGAGCTGTTTTTT.

This CDR3 reads CASSGWTGEDYGYTF. Here the CDR3 DNA reads TGTGCCAGCAGCGGTTGGACAGGGGAGGACTATGGCTACACCTTC. V usage is TRBV9 and J usage is TRBJ1-2; 9 positions agree with TRBD1. Germline V gene lookup returns CDR1 SGDLS and CDR2 YYNGEE. Trimming at V came to 3 bases and at J to 3 bases, leaving 6 bases not matched to a gene. The CDR3 extends over 15 amino acids.

This chain uses TRBV10-1 with TRBJ2-1; no clear D gene. Between the trimmed V and J ends, which lost 4 bases and 9 bases, there was a span of 10 bases. Germline V gene lookup returns CDR1 WNHNN and CDR2 SYGVQD (reference sequence). There are 12 residues in the CDR3. The CDR3 reads CASSVASSEQFF. The CDR3 DNA reads TGCGCCAGCAGTGTCGCCAGTTCTGAGCAGTTCTTC.

This chain connects TRBV27 to TRBJ1-3, with D possibly matching TRBD1 (6 bases). Germline-derived CDR1 and CDR2 are MNHEY and SMNVEV (reference sequence). V was clipped by 4 bases and J by 0 bases, with 7 bases between them. The CDR3 covers 14 residues. CDR3 loop: CASSSRGSGNTIYF. CDR3 in DNA: TGTGCCAGCAGTTCCAGGGGCTCTGGAAACACCATATATTTT.

The V and J genes are TRBV11-2 and TRBJ1-2, with 10 bases aligning to TRBD1. The CDR3 loop spans 18 amino acids. Germline lookup yields CDR1 SGHAT and CDR2 FQNNGV. Trimming removed 0 bases from V and 8 bases from J; junction bases left unmatched: 15. CDR3 sequence: CASSLERSPPRDRGGYTF. In DNA, the CDR3 is TGTGCCAGCAGCTTAGAAAGATCGCCCCCCCGGGACAGGGGCGGCTACACCTTC. Together with reference TRBV11-2 and TRBJ1-2, the CDR3 gives the full variable domain: EAGVAQSPRYKIIEKRQSVAFWCNPISGHATLYWYQQILGQGPKLLIQFQNNGVVDDSQLPKDRFSAERLKGVDSTLKIQPAKLEDSAVYLCASSLERSPPRDRGGYTFGSGTRLTVV.

V gene TRBV28 combines with J gene TRBJ1-1; 10 bases align to TRBD1. Per germline, CDR1 MDHEN and CDR2 SYDVKM. V gave up 6 bases and J gave up 4 bases; unmatched junction bases: 5. The CDR3 runs to 14 residues. The CDR3 sequence: CASSWDRGGTEAFF. The CDR3 DNA reads TGTGCCAGCAGCTGGGACAGGGGTGGCACTGAAGCTTTCTTT.

The V gene is TRBV7-8, the J gene TRBJ1-2; 7 bases are a match to TRBD1. From germline, CDR1 is SGHVS and CDR2 FQNEAQ. This CDR3 contains 15 residues. The V and J ends lost 5 bases and 3 bases, in that order; junction bases with no gene match: 9. This CDR3 is CASSGMRQGDYGYTF. The DNA of the CDR3 is TGTGCCAGCAGCGGCATGCGCCAGGGGGACTATGGCTACACCTTC.

The gene calls are TRBV5-1 and TRBJ2-3, with D tentatively TRBD1 (6 bases). Germline assignment: CDR1 SGHRS and CDR2 YFSETQ. The V and J ends lost 0 bases and 2 bases respectively, with 10 bases between them. This CDR3 is built from 15 residues. This CDR3 reads CASSLEAGDTDTQYF. The CDR3 coding sequence is TGCGCCAGCAGCTTGGAGGCAGGGGACACAGATACGCAGTATTTT.

V is TRBV29-1 and J is TRBJ2-2; 7 bases align to TRBD1. CDR3 length: 16 amino acids. J gave up 6 bases and V 0 bases, and 10 bases lay outside the gene matches. Germline V gene data show CDR1 as SQVTM and CDR2 as ANQGSEA. CDR3 in amino acids: CSVEDPETGKAGELFF. CDR3 bases: TGCAGCGTTGAAGATCCTGAGACAGGGAAGGCCGGGGAGCTGTTTTTT.

This clone was seen once. V usage is TRBV10-3 and J usage is TRBJ2-2; no clear D. Germline V lookup: CDR1 ENHRY, CDR2 SYGVKD. The CDR3 extends over 15 amino acids. Between the trimmed V and J ends, which lost 0 bases and 2 bases, there was a span of 7 bases. The CDR3 DNA sequence: TGTGCCATCAGTGAGTCCGAAGAAAACACCGGGGAGCTGTTTTTT. Translated, it gives CAISESEENTGELFF.